This T cell receptor (beta chain) was sequenced for a study of blood T cell repertoires in COVID-19. About the study: Researchers got acute and convalescent COVID-19 samples from the United States, Italy and Spain. PBMCs, B-cell-depleted T cells, or T cells were the source of the cDNA or gDNA that made up the material.

V was clipped by 6 bases and J by 5 bases; unmatched bases: 8. Germline values: CDR1 SGHKS, CDR2 YYEKEE (reference sequence). This CDR3 is built from 15 residues. In the original analysis: Nucleated cell counts were estimated from reference gene primer amplification. Assay: immunoSEQ multiplex PCR; the TCRdb copy retains only in-frame clones and omits some. V, J and clone size are those of that table, while D and trimming were read from the DNA. The table shows approximately 94,000 clones, with roughly 92% occurring only once. The genes are TRBV5-5 and TRBJ2-3; 11 bases line up with TRBD2. Sequenced input: peripheral blood. The sequence came from a man aged 50 or older with active COVID-19. DNA for the CDR3: TGTGCCAGCACAAGAGTCCTAGCGGGGGGAGATACGCAGTATTTT. It yields the protein CASTRVLAGGDTQYF.